This TCR beta chain was sequenced in a study of patients and donors after allogeneic stem cell transplantation. TCRdb reanalysed the RT-PCR reads using MiXCR and keeps one entry per CDR3 protein. Of some 200,000 distinct CDR3 sequences listed, roughly 40% are singletons. Sequencing used blood, either unsorted or a sorted T cell fraction (not recorded which). The receptor was isolated from a human donor who was either an allogeneic HSCT recipient or a stem cell or donor lymphocyte infusion donor (not recorded which). It is not recorded whose cells these are; they may come from a transplant donor.

CDR3 sequence reads: CASSSRLAGTYNEQFF. The CDR3 DNA reads as TGTGCCAGCAGCTCGCGACTAGCGGGGACCTACAATGAGCAGTTCTTC. The chain carries TRBV11-3 and TRBJ2-1; 11 bases are shared with TRBD2. Germline CDR1 reads SGHNT; CDR2 reads YENEEA. V dropped 4 bases and J dropped 2; count of bases not matched to a gene: 4. The CDR3 has 16 amino acids.